The subject of this entry is one T cell receptor (beta chain). Its antigen remains unknown. The same CDR3 also results from other DNA sequences found in this sample. These data are taken from a study of shared clonotypes between healthy human individuals. As for the study in general: Each donor contributed plates that comprised three CD4 naive, three CD4 memory, two CD8 naive and one CD8 memory.

The naive CD8 population came from CD45RO-negative cells selected for CCR7, without terminally differentiated effector memory CD45RA+ cells. Germline lookup yields CDR1 SGHAT and CDR2 FQNNGV. The V end lost 2 bases, the J end lost 2 bases, and 6 bases lay between the germline ends. This CDR3 is built from 13 residues. Profiled with immunoSEQ multiplex PCR; TCRdb holds only in-frame clones, not every one. Seen here are around 2.1 million clones, more than 85% observed once, and the top ten hold 1.5% to 2%. The study's findings and limits: Between several donors, naive CD4 clonotypes were shared at a level of about 5.3%. It was the few donors that limited the genetic and exposure-history diversity represented.

This sequence was found in a young man in good health. Some clones in this sample may be carry-over from other donors' samples. The V call is TRBV11-2, the J call TRBJ1-1; the D is unclear. Sequenced sample: naive CD8+ T cells from PBMCs. As DNA, the CDR3 is TGTGCCAGCAGCTTATCCGGAAACACTGAAGCTTTCTTT. Its translation is CASSLSGNTEAFF.